Below are 25 T cell receptor beta chains sequenced from a single sample in a study of T-cell memory formation after mild COVID-19 (dated by TCRdb to about 2021). Libraries were made using 5' RACE. Sequencing instrument: Illumina NovaSeq 6000. TCRdb reprocessed the public reads (quality trimming at Q25 with fastp, clone calling with MiXCR) and kept in-frame beta chains. Rows matching on CDR3 protein sequence are summarized as one entry with the most common DNA and genes. The sample has roughly 110,000 distinct CDR3 sequences on record, about a sixth of them singletons. In total, the top ten clones hold 28% of the sample. Specimen: PBMCs or a T cell subset sorted from them (not recorded which). Every receptor here comes from an adult woman who had mild COVID-19 (a few samples of this study predate the infection). The sample titles of this study are shuffled in the database, so cell type and time point are left out; the donor was told from shared clones.

This rearrangement joins TRBV19 to TRBJ2-5, with 8 bases fitting TRBD2. Germline V gene data show CDR1 as LNHDA and CDR2 as SQIVND (reference sequence). Trimming cost V 4 bases and J 3 bases; bases outside gene matches: 10. CDR3 length equals 16 residues. The CDR3 here is CASSTGLASAEETQYF. The CDR3 DNA is TGTGCCAGTAGTACCGGACTAGCATCAGCAGAAGAGACCCAGTACTTC.

The chain combines TRBV6-1 with TRBJ2-7, with 14 bases matching TRBD2. The V gene's germline CDR1 is MNHNS and CDR2 SASEGT. The CDR3 sequence is 17 residues long. The V segment lost 4 bases and the J segment 4 bases; nucleotides outside the gene matches: 9. CDR3: CASSVGTSGGLSYEQYF. In DNA form, the CDR3 reads TGTGCCAGCAGTGTTGGGACTAGCGGGGGACTCAGTTACGAGCAGTACTTC.

Only a few counts were recorded for this clonotype. The chain uses TRBV30 and TRBJ2-1; D may be TRBD2 (7 bases). The CDR3 runs 15 residues. CDR1 is GTSNPN, CDR2 SVGIG, per germline (reference sequence). The V gene lost 5 bases and the J gene lost 4 bases, with 18 bases spanning the gap. The DNA of the CDR3 is TGTGCCTGGGGCCTGGGGGGGGCTCTATACAATGAGCAGTTCTTC. This translates into CAWGLGGALYNEQFF.

The chain joins TRBV4-2 to TRBJ2-1; D is unclear. The V and J ends lost 4 bases and 9 bases respectively, with 13 bases between them. This CDR3 comprises 13 residues. Looked up from germline, CDR1 is LGHNA and CDR2 is YNFKEQ. The CDR3 nucleotides are TGTGCCAGCAGCCCAAGCAGTATGGGTGAGCAGTTCTTC. Translating gives CASSPSSMGEQFF.

The rearrangement joins TRBV12-3 or TRBV12-4 to TRBJ2-1, with 12 bases matching TRBD2. This CDR3 has 15 amino acids. The V and J ends lost 6 bases and 6 bases, in that order; junction bases with no gene match: 6. The CDR3 is CASSWTSGVGNEQFF. CDR3 bases: TGTGCCAGCAGCTGGACTAGCGGGGTCGGCAATGAGCAGTTCTTC.

V gene TRBV7-2 combines with J gene TRBJ2-3; no definite D call. This CDR3 comprises 21 residues. Trimming pared 2 bases from V and 0 bases from J, leaving 27 bases between. Germline values: CDR1 SGHTA, CDR2 FQGNSA. CDR3 loop: CASSLTPIVSRRTSSTDTQYF. The CDR3 DNA reads TGTGCCAGCAGCTTAACCCCCATAGTTTCGCGGAGAACCTCTAGCACAGATACGCAGTATTTT.

This chain uses TRBV5-1 with TRBJ1-2, with D hard to call. This CDR3 has 14 residues. V was clipped by 0 bases and J by 8 bases, with 14 bases between them. The germline V gene has CDR1 SGHRS and CDR2 YFSETQ. In DNA form, the CDR3 reads TGCGCCAGCAGCTTGGAAATAAGGGTTGACGGCTACACCTTC. The encoded protein is CASSLEIRVDGYTF.

This clonotype appeared a few times. J is TRBJ2-1 and V is TRBV5-6; a possible D gene is TRBD2 (5 bases). Trimming took off 1 base at V and 2 bases at J, with 13 bases between the two ends. The CDR3 spans 16 residues. The V gene's germline CDR1 is SGHDT and CDR2 YYEEEE. The CDR3 loop reads CASSLRSGLTYNEQFF. CDR3 nucleotides: TGTGCCAGCAGCTTGAGGTCAGGACTTACCTACAATGAGCAGTTCTTC.

The chain has TRBV7-6 and TRBJ1-2, with 10 positions matching TRBD1. The CDR3 is 13 amino acids. After removal of 3 bases from V and 12 bases from J, the junction contained 7 bases not matched to a gene. From germline, CDR1 is SGHVS and CDR2 FNYEAQ. The CDR3 region is CASSFDRGQGHTF. The CDR3, as DNA: TGTGCCAGCAGCTTTGACAGGGGGCAAGGCCACACCTTC.

This clonotype was seen only a few times. The genes are TRBV7-9 and TRBJ2-7, with TRBD1 matching 9 bases. The V gene's germline CDR1 is SEHNR and CDR2 FQNEAQ (reference sequence). Unmatched junction bases numbered 7, after V lost 4 bases and J lost 3 bases. This CDR3 contains 15 residues. CDR3 in amino acids: CASSSPGTGFYEQYF. In nucleotides, the CDR3 is TGTGCCAGCAGCTCCCCCGGGACAGGGTTCTACGAGCAGTACTTC.

This clonotype has a count of ten or more. The V call is TRBV27, the J call TRBJ2-1, with 9 bases that match TRBD1. Germline CDR1 is MNHEY and CDR2 is SMNVEV (reference sequence). J gave up 2 bases and V 4 bases, and 3 bases lay outside the gene matches. The CDR3 totals 15 residues. CDR3 DNA: TGTGCCAGCAGTTCCGGGACAGGGCCCTACAATGAGCAGTTCTTC. Amino acids: CASSSGTGPYNEQFF.

The chain combines TRBV4-3 with TRBJ1-1, with TRBD1 matching 8 bases. V trimming: 0 bases; J trimming: 5 bases; junction bases outside the gene matches: 5. Per the germline V gene, CDR1 is LGHNA and CDR2 is YSLEER. This CDR3 has 15 residues. The CDR3 bases are TGCGCCAGCAGCCAAGATGAACAGGGGGTAACTGAAGCTTTCTTT. It yields the protein CASSQDEQGVTEAFF.

This chain uses TRBV4-1 with TRBJ2-7, with 10 bases lining up with TRBD2. Unmatched junction bases numbered 12, after V lost 8 bases and J lost 5 bases. Germline assignment: CDR1 MGHRA and CDR2 YSYEKL. This CDR3 is built from 15 residues. CDR3 amino acids: CASGVLSGGRDEQYF. CDR3 DNA sequence: TGCGCCAGCGGCGTGCTTAGCGGGGGGAGAGACGAGCAGTACTTC.

This clonotype turned up a few times. V is TRBV4-1 and J is TRBJ2-7; no definite D call. Per the germline V gene, CDR1 is MGHRA and CDR2 is YSYEKL. The CDR3 has 15 amino acids. The V end lost 1 base, the J end lost 3 bases, and 13 bases lay between the germline ends. The DNA for the CDR3 is TGCGCCAGCAGCCAAGCCCCCCAGTTGAACTACGAGCAGTACTTC. Its translation is CASSQAPQLNYEQYF.

The rearrangement joins TRBV7-2 to TRBJ2-7; D is possibly TRBD1 (6 bases). Germline CDR1 and CDR2: SGHTA and FQGNSA. This CDR3 region has 16 residues. The V end lost 1 base, the J end lost 6 bases, and 19 bases lay between the germline ends. The CDR3 here is CASSLDSVTGWPEQYF. The DNA for the CDR3 is TGTGCCAGCAGCTTAGATTCGGTAACAGGGTGGCCCGAGCAGTACTTC.

The chain links TRBV30 to TRBJ2-7, with D uncertain. Trimming stripped 0 bases from V and 3 bases from J, with 9 bases between. Germline V gene data show CDR1 as GTSNPN and CDR2 as SVGIG (reference sequence). This CDR3 comprises 13 residues. The CDR3 loop reads CAWSVLPYYEQYF. The CDR3 nucleotides read TGTGCCTGGAGTGTATTACCTTACTACGAGCAGTACTTC.

The chain couples TRBV20-1 to TRBJ1-1, with TRBD1 matching over 10 bases. The CDR3 is made up of 14 amino acids. The ends lost 3 bases at V and 2 bases at J; junction bases unmatched: 3. Germline V gives CDR1 DFQATT, CDR2 SNEGSKA (reference sequence). The CDR3 loop reads CSASGTGANTEAFF. CDR3 sequence (DNA): TGCAGTGCTAGCGGGACAGGGGCTAACACTGAAGCTTTCTTT.

This clonotype came up a few times. This chain connects TRBV6-5 to TRBJ1-1; D is uncertain. The CDR3 is made up of 13 amino acids. The germline CDR1 and CDR2 sequences are MNHEY and SVGAGI. V was cut by 6 bases and J by 3 bases, with 11 bases left in between. The CDR3 region has the DNA TGTGCCAGCAGGAAGATGGAGTACACTGAAGCTTTCTTT. Protein product: CASRKMEYTEAFF.

Only a few counts were recorded for this clonotype. The V and J genes are TRBV12-3 or TRBV12-4 and TRBJ2-5, with 9 bases matching TRBD1. This CDR3 spans 14 amino acids. V was pared by 5 bases and J by 5 bases, with 6 bases of the junction left unmatched. The CDR3 sequence is CASSRTGGWETQYF. DNA for the CDR3: TGTGCCAGCAGTCGTACAGGGGGCTGGGAGACCCAGTACTTC.

This chain links TRBV4-1 with TRBJ1-2; D remains unclear. Trimming pared 1 base from V and 5 bases from J, leaving 20 bases between. The CDR3 consists of 17 residues. The germline gives CDR1 MGHRA, CDR2 YSYEKL. In nucleotides, the CDR3 is TGCGCCAGCAGCCAAGGGGGAGGGTCGACCAAGTGGTATGGCTACACCTTC. This gives the protein CASSQGGGSTKWYGYTF.

This clonotype was recorded a few times. The chain employs TRBV15 and TRBJ2-1; TRBD2 is a possible D gene (6 bases). Trimming removed 5 bases at V and 0 bases at J, with 14 bases between. CDR3 length: 16 residues. Germline assignment: CDR1 LNHNV and CDR2 YYDKDF (reference sequence). DNA of the CDR3: TGTGCCACCAGCCCTGGGGTCGGGGGCTCCTACAATGAGCAGTTCTTC. As protein: CATSPGVGGSYNEQFF.

Ten or more counts support this clonotype. The chain couples TRBV6-1 to TRBJ1-1; TRBD1 matches at 8 bases. Unmatched junction bases numbered 7, after V lost 1 base and J lost 6 bases. The CDR3 has 15 residues. Germline assignment: CDR1 MNHNS and CDR2 SASEGT. Here the CDR3 reads CASSEDSGGVAEAFF. CDR3 DNA sequence: TGTGCCAGCAGTGAAGATTCAGGGGGCGTAGCTGAAGCTTTCTTT.

In this sample, this clonotype turned up a few times. J is TRBJ1-4 and V is TRBV4-1, with D perhaps TRBD1 (5 bases). The ends were cut back, 0 bases at V and 7 bases at J, with 18 bases in the middle. Germline-derived CDR1 and CDR2 are MGHRA and YSYEKL. The CDR3 is 17 amino acids. Here the CDR3 DNA reads TGCGCCAGCAGCCAAGAGGGGAACAGGCGCTTAGTTGAAAAACTGTTTTTT. This sequence encodes CASSQEGNRRLVEKLFF.

This clonotype was counted only a few times. The chain links TRBV6-5 to TRBJ1-4; no firm D call. Per germline, CDR1 MNHEY and CDR2 SVGAGI. The CDR3 is made up of 15 amino acids. The ends were cut back, 0 bases at V and 4 bases at J, with 9 bases in the middle. CDR3 region: CASSYSGSVNEKLFF. CDR3 in DNA: TGTGCCAGCAGTTACTCGGGAAGCGTTAATGAAAAACTGTTTTTT.

As regards this clonotype: Lacking the conserved final phenylalanine or tryptophan, this CDR3 likely reflects a read error. The chain links TRBV4-3 to TRBJ2-5; D may correspond to TRBD1 or TRBD2 (5 bases each). The germline CDR1 and CDR2 sequences are LGHNA and YSLEER. This CDR3 is 16 amino acids long. Trimming stripped 0 bases from V and 4 bases from J, with 15 bases between. The DNA of the CDR3 is TGCGCCAGCAGCCAAGATCGGGGCAGGGTTGGAGAGACCCAGTACTTG. This sequence encodes CASSQDRGRVGETQYL.